One sample yielded the 20 T cell receptor beta chains listed below, sequenced in a study of T-cell memory formation after mild COVID-19 (dated by TCRdb to the early 2020s). The library was made by 5' RACE. The sample was run on an Illumina NovaSeq 6000. The public sequencing data were trimmed at Q25 with fastp and processed into clonotypes with MiXCR by TCRdb, which kept only in-frame beta chains. Rows are combined by CDR3 protein, so each entry shows the most common genes and DNA. This sample has a few hundred thousand distinct CDR3 sequences in its table, and 13% to 15% of those were observed once. The ten largest clonotypes hold approximately 22% of the sample. Sample: PBMCs or a T cell subset sorted from them (not recorded which). These receptors were taken from a man between 18 and 35 years old who had mild COVID-19 (a few samples of this study predate the infection). The sample titles of this study are shuffled in the database, so cell type and time point are left out; the donor was told from shared clones.

This clonotype was counted ten times or more. The chain carries TRBV4-3 and TRBJ2-6, with unresolved D. Germline CDR1 and CDR2: LGHNA and YSLEER. This CDR3 is built from 18 residues. Between the trimmed V and J ends, which lost 0 bases and 0 bases, there was a span of 12 bases. The CDR3 DNA follows: TGCGCCAGCAGCCAAGAAGGATACGCTCTCTCTGGGGCCAACGTCCTGACTTTC. It specifies CASSQEGYALSGANVLTF.

This chain uses TRBV6-5 with TRBJ2-3, with D tentatively TRBD1 (5 bases). Germline lookup yields CDR1 MNHEY and CDR2 SVGAGI. The CDR3 loop spans 14 amino acids. V was cut by 2 bases and J by 2 bases, with 8 bases left in between. CDR3 sequence (DNA): TGTGCCAGCAGTTACCAAGGGGTCACAGATACGCAGTATTTT. Protein product: CASSYQGVTDTQYF.

The chain has TRBV20-1 and TRBJ2-5; a weak D match, TRBD1 (5 bases). V was shortened by 4 bases and J by 0 bases, with 12 bases between the two germline ends. CDR3 length: 14 residues. Germline loops: CDR1 DFQATT, CDR2 SNEGSKA (reference sequence). This chain's CDR3 is CSAIPTDHQETQYF. The CDR3 DNA sequence: TGCAGTGCTATCCCGACAGATCACCAAGAGACCCAGTACTTC.

J is TRBJ1-2 and V is TRBV30; D is uncertain. This CDR3 contains 13 residues. V lost 8 bases and J 6 bases, leaving 19 bases between the germline ends. CDR1 is GTSNPN, CDR2 SVGIG, per germline (reference sequence). The CDR3, as DNA: TGTGCCCGAACAACGGGCAGGTGGAATGGCTACACCTTC. This encodes CARTTGRWNGYTF.

V gene TRBV11-2 combines with J gene TRBJ2-3, with D unclear. V shed 1 base and J shed 11 bases, with 10 bases lying between them. Germline V lookup: CDR1 SGHAT, CDR2 FQNNGV. There are 12 residues in the CDR3. The CDR3 is CASSLGTERQYF. The CDR3 DNA reads TGTGCCAGCAGCTTAGGGACCGAACGGCAGTATTTT.

This clonotype turned up a few times. The chain uses TRBV6-6 and TRBJ2-1, with D tentatively TRBD1 or TRBD2 (5 bases each). The CDR3 has 10 amino acids. Germline V CDR1 and CDR2: MNHNY, SVGAGI (reference sequence). V lost 9 bases and J 14 bases, leaving 14 bases between the germline ends. The CDR3: CASGTHPEFF. DNA of the CDR3: TGTGCCAGTGGGACGCACCCAGAGTTCTTC.

This sequence joins TRBV7-2 and TRBJ2-5; 9 nucleotides line up with TRBD2. The V gene's germline CDR1 is SGHTA and CDR2 FQGNSA. The V gene end was trimmed by 7 bases and the J gene end by 3 bases; junction bases not matched to a gene: 3. The CDR3 loop spans 13 amino acids. CDR3 in amino acids: CASKAGGEETQYF. The CDR3 coding sequence is TGTGCCAGCAAGGCGGGGGGGGAAGAGACCCAGTACTTC.

V gene TRBV24-1 combines with J gene TRBJ1-1; 9 bases are shared with TRBD1. V lost 4 bases and J lost 7; bases outside the gene matches: 6. Germline CDR1 is KGHDR and CDR2 is SFDVKD. The CDR3 contains 14 residues. The CDR3 is CATSDRDRADEAFF. CDR3 coding DNA: TGTGCCACCAGTGACCGGGACAGGGCGGATGAAGCTTTCTTT.

J is TRBJ1-5 and V is TRBV6-2 or TRBV6-3, with D possibly matching TRBD1 (5 bases). This CDR3 spans 13 amino acids. Trimming took 6 bases from V and 5 from J, leaving 11 bases between them. CDR1 and CDR2 from the germline V gene are MNHEY and SVGEGT. The CDR3 nucleotides are TGTGCCAGCAGGGATACAGGCGATCAGCCCCAGCATTTT. It encodes CASRDTGDQPQHF.

This clonotype was seen a few times. The V call is TRBV7-9, the J call TRBJ1-4; 7 bases align to TRBD1. Germline V CDR1 and CDR2: SEHNR, FQNEAQ (reference sequence). J was trimmed by 8 bases and V by 5 bases; bases with no gene match: 8. CDR3 length: 14 residues. For the CDR3, the DNA is TGTGCCAGCAGCATACGACAGGGTTGGGAAAAACTGTTTTTT. Residues: CASSIRQGWEKLFF.

The chain has TRBV29-1 and TRBJ2-3, with 10 bases matching TRBD2. Per germline, CDR1 SQVTM and CDR2 ANQGSEA. CDR3 length equals 14 residues. V gave up 6 bases and J gave up 2 bases; unmatched junction bases: 5. The chain's CDR3 is CSVLTSGDTDTQYF. The CDR3 region has the DNA TGCAGCGTACTAACTAGCGGGGACACAGATACGCAGTATTTT.

The rearrangement uses TRBV20-1 and TRBJ2-1, with 7 bases aligning to TRBD2. This CDR3 has 15 residues. Germline lookup yields CDR1 DFQATT and CDR2 SNEGSKA (reference sequence). Trimming took 6 bases from V and 0 from J; bases not matched to a gene: 8. DNA for the CDR3: TGCAGTGCCAGGGAGGGATTTGTCTCCTACAATGAGCAGTTCTTC. Its protein is CSAREGFVSYNEQFF.

Only a few counts were recorded for this clonotype. The rearrangement uses TRBV6-2 or TRBV6-3 and TRBJ1-2; D unclear. V gave up 8 bases and J gave up 2 bases, with 12 bases separating them. From germline, CDR1 is MNHEY and CDR2 SVGEGT. CDR3 length: 13 amino acids. In DNA, the CDR3 is TGTGCCAGCTTGAACAGCCTAAACTATGGCTACACCTTC. Translation: CASLNSLNYGYTF.

The count of this clonotype is one. The rearrangement links TRBV5-4 to TRBJ2-1; no definite D call. CDR1 is SGHNT, CDR2 YYREEE, per germline (reference sequence). CDR3 length equals 13 residues. The V end lost 6 bases, the J end lost 10 bases, and 17 bases lay between the germline ends. The CDR3: CASTSFARDEQFF. The CDR3 coding sequence is TGTGCCAGCACCTCCTTCGCTAGAGACGAGCAGTTCTTC.

The chain is built from TRBV25-1 and TRBJ1-1; a possible D gene is TRBD1 (6 bases). The CDR3 contains 13 residues. The germline CDR1 and CDR2 sequences are MGHDK and SYGVNS. Trimming cost V 7 bases and J 1 base, with 10 bases left between them. As DNA, the CDR3 is TGTGCCAGCACTCGGACAGAGAACACTGAAGCTTTCTTT. Its protein product is CASTRTENTEAFF.

V is TRBV2 and J is TRBJ2-7; TRBD2 might be the D (6 bases). This CDR3 is 15 amino acids long. The V end was cut by 3 bases, the J end by 1 base, with 13 bases between. The V gene's germline CDR1 is SNHLY and CDR2 FYNNEI. The CDR3 is CASSDGGTRSYEQYF. The CDR3 nucleotides read TGTGCCAGCAGTGATGGAGGGACCCGATCCTACGAGCAGTACTTC.

The J gene is TRBJ1-1, the V gene TRBV29-1; TRBD1 agrees at 7 bases. The J segment lost 4 bases and the V segment lost 5 bases, leaving 4 bases of the junction unmatched. There are 12 residues in the CDR3. CDR1 and CDR2 (germline): SQVTM, ANQGSEA. The CDR3 DNA reads as TGCAGCGTTAGGGGGCTGGTCACTGAAGCTTTCTTT. It yields the protein CSVRGLVTEAFF.

The chain recombines TRBV9 with TRBJ2-7; D remains unclear. In germline, CDR1 is SGDLS, CDR2 YYNGEE. The length of the CDR3 is 16 residues. V was shortened by 0 bases and J by 1 base, with 14 bases between the two germline ends. DNA of the CDR3: TGTGCCAGCAGCGTAGCCGAGGCCCTCGGGTCCTACGAGCAGTACTTC. Translation: CASSVAEALGSYEQYF.

This clonotype was seen more than once but under ten times. Written as DNA, the CDR3 is TGCAGCGTAGAAAAGGACAGGGGAACGGAGACCCAGTACTTC. Translated: CSVEKDRGTETQYF. The chain links TRBV29-1 to TRBJ2-5; 9 nucleotides agree with TRBD1. Germline CDR1 is SQVTM and CDR2 is ANQGSEA. CDR3 size: 14 residues. V lost 6 bases to trimming and J lost 5 bases; unmatched junction nucleotides: 10.

The chain employs TRBV7-3 and TRBJ1-2; TRBD1 is a possible D gene (5 bases). V was cut by 6 bases and J by 2 bases, with 13 bases left in between. The CDR3 consists of 14 residues. Germline V CDR1 and CDR2: SGHTA, FQGTGA. CDR3 in DNA: TGTGCCAGCAGTCCGGACGGGGGGAACTATGGCTACACCTTC. Protein: CASSPDGGNYGYTF.